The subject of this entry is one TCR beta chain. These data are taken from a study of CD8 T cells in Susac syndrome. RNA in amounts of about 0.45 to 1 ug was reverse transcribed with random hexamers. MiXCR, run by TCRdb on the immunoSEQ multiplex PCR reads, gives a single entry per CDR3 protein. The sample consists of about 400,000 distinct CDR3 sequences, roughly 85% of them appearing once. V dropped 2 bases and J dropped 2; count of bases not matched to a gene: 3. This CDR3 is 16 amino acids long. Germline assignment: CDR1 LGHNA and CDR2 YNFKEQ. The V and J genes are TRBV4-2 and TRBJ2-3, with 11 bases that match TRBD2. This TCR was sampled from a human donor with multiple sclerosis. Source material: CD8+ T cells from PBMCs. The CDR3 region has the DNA TGTGCCAGCAGCCAAATAGCGGGGGGGATCACAGATACGCAGTATTTT. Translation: CASSQIAGGITDTQYF.